The 28 T cell receptor beta chains below were found in one sample sequenced in a study of T cell responses to AZD1222 COVID-19 vaccine. Some clones are missing from TCRdb's copy, which holds only in-frame ones; the method was immunoSEQ multiplex PCR. The sample yields tens of thousands of clones, 90% to 95% seen once. The input for sequencing was peripheral blood, taken 28 days after the second AZD1222 dose. The source is an adult who received the AZD1222 COVID-19 vaccine.

The CDR3 DNA sequence: TGTGCCAGCAGTTTTACAGGGTCCTATGGCTACACCTTC. Protein sequence: CASSFTGSYGYTF. The V call is TRBV27, the J call TRBJ1-2; weak D call: TRBD1 (6 bases). Trimming left V 3 bases short and J 4 bases short, with 9 bases between. In germline, CDR1 is MNHEY, CDR2 SMNVEV (reference sequence). This CDR3 comprises 13 residues.

The V call is TRBV2, the J call TRBJ1-2; D is uncertain. The V end lost 7 bases, the J end lost 4 bases, and 13 bases lay between the germline ends. Germline-derived CDR1 and CDR2 are SNHLY and FYNNEI. The CDR3 spans 13 residues. The CDR3 reads CASTREDVYGYTF. The CDR3 DNA reads as TGTGCCAGCACCCGGGAAGACGTCTATGGCTACACCTTC. The whole variable domain, filled in from reference TRBV2 and TRBJ1-2, reads EPEVTQTPSHQVTQMGQEVILRCVPISNHLYFYWYRQILGQKVEFLVSFYNNEISEKSEIFDDQFSVERPDGSNFTLKIRSTKLEDSAMYFCASTREDVYGYTFGSGTRLTVV.

The chain combines TRBV18 with TRBJ1-2; 9 nucleotides align to TRBD1. The CDR3 has 15 residues. Germline CDR1 and CDR2: KGHSH and LQKENI. Losses at the gene ends were 3 bases for V and 3 bases for J; bases not matched to a gene: 5. CDR3 in amino acids: CASSPRTGEDYGYTF. CDR3 DNA sequence: TGTGCCAGCTCACCCCGGACAGGGGAGGACTATGGCTACACCTTC.

This sequence joins TRBV7-2 and TRBJ2-7, with 7 nucleotides matching TRBD2. CDR1 SGHTA and CDR2 FQGNSA come from the germline V gene. This CDR3 contains 15 residues. V dropped 5 bases and J dropped 5; count of bases not matched to a gene: 12. The CDR3 region is CASSRAGQGGHEQYF. The CDR3 region has the DNA TGTGCCAGCAGCCGGGCCGGGCAGGGAGGGCACGAGCAGTACTTC.

The chain carries TRBV10-3 and TRBJ1-2; the match to TRBD1 covers 12 bases. The CDR3 covers 17 residues. J gave up 7 bases and V 5 bases, and 14 bases lay outside the gene matches. Germline V lookup: CDR1 ENHRY, CDR2 SYGVKD. The CDR3 DNA reads as TGTGCCATCAGTACTACACCGGGACAGGGGGCGCGGGGTGGCTACACCTTC. Translated, it gives CAISTTPGQGARGGYTF.

The gene calls are TRBV19 and TRBJ1-3, with D perhaps TRBD1 (5 bases). V was cut by 4 bases and J by 3 bases, with 19 bases left in between. This CDR3 contains 17 residues. Germline CDR1 and CDR2: LNHDA and SQIVND (reference sequence). The CDR3 is CASSTSRDHSLGNTIYF. As DNA, the CDR3 is TGTGCCAGTAGTACCTCCAGGGACCACTCACTTGGAAACACCATATATTTT.

The chain recombines TRBV7-9 with TRBJ1-3, with D possibly matching TRBD1 (6 bases). The CDR3 spans 14 residues. Trimming took off 5 bases at V and 2 bases at J, with 10 bases between the two ends. Germline assignment: CDR1 SEHNR and CDR2 FQNEAQ (reference sequence). The CDR3 protein is CASSAQGTGNTIYF. The DNA of the CDR3 is TGTGCCAGCAGCGCCCAGGGGACTGGAAACACCATATATTTT.

V and J are TRBV18 and TRBJ2-2, with 9 bases that match TRBD2. CDR1 and CDR2 (germline): KGHSH, LQKENI. V dropped 5 bases and J dropped 4; count of bases not matched to a gene: 2. The CDR3 spans 14 residues. CDR3 loop: CASSELAGTGELFF. CDR3 nucleotide sequence: TGTGCCAGCTCAGAACTAGCGGGCACCGGGGAGCTGTTTTTT.

V usage is TRBV3-1 (or the pseudogene TRBV3-2) and J usage is TRBJ1-4; D ambiguous. Trimming took 4 bases from V and 8 from J, leaving 8 bases between them. The germline gives CDR1 LGHDT, CDR2 YNNKEL (reference sequence). The CDR3 spans 12 residues. The chain's CDR3 is CASSPTAEKLFF. DNA for the CDR3: TGTGCCAGCAGCCCCACGGCCGAAAAACTGTTTTTT.

V gene TRBV19 combines with J gene TRBJ1-5; the match to TRBD1 covers 9 bases. The CDR3 spans 14 residues. V was clipped by 5 bases and J by 6 bases; unmatched bases: 5. Looked up from germline, CDR1 is LNHDA and CDR2 is SQIVND (reference sequence). The CDR3 spells CASSYPGQGQPQHF. Here the CDR3 DNA reads TGTGCCAGTAGTTACCCGGGACAGGGTCAGCCCCAGCATTTT. The variable domain in full, completed from reference TRBV19 and TRBJ1-5, reads DGGITQSPKYLFRKEGQNVTLSCEQNLNHDAMYWYRQDPGQGLRLIYYSQIVNDFQKGDIAEGYSVSREKKESFPLTVTSAQKNPTAFYLCASSYPGQGQPQHFGDGTRLSIL.

This chain joins TRBV7-9 and TRBJ2-7; 8 bases are a match to TRBD1. The CDR3 covers 16 residues. J was trimmed by 1 base and V by 5 bases; bases with no gene match: 10. Germline-derived CDR1 and CDR2 are SEHNR and FQNEAQ (reference sequence). The CDR3 DNA reads as TGTGCCAGCAGCCCCACGAAATGGACAGGGTCCTACGAGCAGTACTTC. Residues: CASSPTKWTGSYEQYF.

Written as DNA, the CDR3 is TGTGCCAGCAGCTTAGTTGGGGGCACTGGAAACACCATATATTTT. Amino acid sequence: CASSLVGGTGNTIYF. The J gene is TRBJ1-3, the V gene TRBV7-6, with D maybe TRBD1 (6 bases). Germline V lookup: CDR1 SGHVS, CDR2 FNYEAQ. The length of the CDR3 is 15 residues. The V and J ends lost 1 base and 2 bases respectively, with 9 bases between them. Variable domain in full (rest from reference TRBV7-6 and TRBJ1-3): GAGVSQSPRYKVTKRGQDVALRCDPISGHVSLYWYRQALGQGPEFLTYFNYEAQQDKSGLPNDRFSAERPEGSISTLTIQRTEQRDSAMYRCASSLVGGTGNTIYFGEGSWLTVV.

The V and J genes are TRBV7-9 and TRBJ1-5, with D possibly being TRBD1 (5 bases). The CDR3 totals 17 residues. V was shortened by 1 base and J by 3 bases, with 16 bases between the two germline ends. Germline assignment: CDR1 SEHNR and CDR2 FQNEAQ (reference sequence). CDR3 region: CASSLGAGDSTNQPQHF. CDR3 nucleotide sequence: TGTGCCAGCAGCTTAGGGGCAGGCGACAGCACCAATCAGCCCCAGCATTTT.

The V call is TRBV7-2, the J call TRBJ2-3, with D perhaps TRBD1 (6 bases). The length of the CDR3 is 15 residues. The V end was cut by 4 bases, the J end by 7 bases, with 18 bases between. Germline values: CDR1 SGHTA, CDR2 FQGNSA. CDR3 protein: CASSSRDTRRYTQYF. CDR3 coding DNA: TGTGCCAGCAGCTCCCGGGACACCCGTCGGTATACGCAGTATTTT. Looking up the rest from reference TRBV7-2 and TRBJ2-3 gives the full variable domain: GAGVSQSPSNKVTEKGKDVELRCDPISGHTALYWYRQSLGQGLEFLIYFQGNSAPDKSGLPSDRFSAERTGGSVSTLTIQRTQQEDSAVYLCASSSRDTRRYTQYFGPGTRLTVL.

This clone has more than one count but fewer than ten. This chain connects TRBV19 to TRBJ2-2; D may be TRBD1 (6 bases). Trimming stripped 8 bases from V and 7 bases from J, with 14 bases between. Per the germline V gene, CDR1 is LNHDA and CDR2 is SQIVND (reference sequence). CDR3 length: 13 amino acids. CDR3 bases: TGTGCCAGTGCCGATAGGGGGTACGGGGAGCTGTTTTTT. Protein product: CASADRGYGELFF.

The gene calls are TRBV18 and TRBJ1-1, with 7 bases aligning to TRBD1. V was pared by 6 bases and J by 4 bases, with 2 bases of the junction left unmatched. CDR3 length equals 12 residues. Germline V gene data show CDR1 as KGHSH and CDR2 as LQKENI. CDR3 sequence: CASSTGFTEAFF. In nucleotides, the CDR3 is TGTGCCAGCTCGACAGGGTTCACTGAAGCTTTCTTT.

The chain uses TRBV7-8 and TRBJ2-2; 14 positions match TRBD2. The CDR3 has 21 residues. V trimming: 3 bases; J trimming: 0 bases; junction bases outside the gene matches: 12. The germline CDR1 and CDR2 sequences are SGHVS and FQNEAQ. This CDR3 is CASSFRRWTSGGPTNTGELFF. The CDR3 DNA reads as TGTGCCAGCAGCTTCCGACGGTGGACTAGCGGGGGGCCCACGAACACCGGGGAGCTGTTTTTT.

This chain uses TRBV15 with TRBJ1-6; D gene ambiguous. Trimming cost V 5 bases and J 10 bases, with 9 bases left between them. In germline, CDR1 is LNHNV, CDR2 YYDKDF (reference sequence). CDR3 length: 12 residues. The CDR3 DNA sequence: TGTGCCACCAGCCAGGCGGGGTCACCCCTCCACTTT. Amino acids: CATSQAGSPLHF.

This chain links TRBV7-9 with TRBJ1-5; no reliable D call. This CDR3 comprises 13 residues. The germline V gene has CDR1 SEHNR and CDR2 FQNEAQ (reference sequence). Between the trimmed V and J ends, which lost 2 bases and 4 bases, there was a span of 6 bases. DNA of the CDR3: TGTGCCAGCAGCTTAAGGCAGAATCAGCCCCAGCATTTT. Protein: CASSLRQNQPQHF.

V usage is TRBV5-1 and J usage is TRBJ2-7, with 11 bases that match TRBD2. V lost 0 bases, J lost 0 bases, and 5 bases stayed unmatched. There are 17 residues in the CDR3. Germline loops: CDR1 SGHRS, CDR2 YFSETQ. The CDR3 sequence is CASSLALAGGSSYEQYF. CDR3 coding DNA: TGCGCCAGCAGCTTGGCGCTAGCGGGGGGAAGCTCCTACGAGCAGTACTTC.

The chain uses TRBV2 and TRBJ2-7; possibly TRBD2 for D (5 bases). There are 15 residues in the CDR3. V was clipped by 6 bases and J by 2 bases, with 17 bases between them. Germline CDR1 SNHLY, CDR2 FYNNEI. Here the CDR3 reads CASRPRAQTPYEQYF. The CDR3 coding sequence is TGTGCCAGCAGGCCGCGGGCCCAAACCCCCTACGAGCAGTACTTC. Full variable domain (outside the CDR3, taken from reference TRBV2 and TRBJ2-7): EPEVTQTPSHQVTQMGQEVILRCVPISNHLYFYWYRQILGQKVEFLVSFYNNEISEKSEIFDDQFSVERPDGSNFTLKIRSTKLEDSAMYFCASRPRAQTPYEQYFGPGTRLTVT.

In this sample, this clone turned up once. This chain connects TRBV6-6 to TRBJ1-5; possibly TRBD1 for D (5 bases). CDR3 length equals 16 residues. Germline assignment: CDR1 MNHNY and CDR2 SVGAGI (reference sequence). The V and J ends lost 6 bases and 5 bases respectively, with 20 bases between them. The CDR3 region is CASSYGGPGDHQPQHF. DNA of the CDR3: TGTGCCAGCAGCTACGGGGGACCCGGTGACCATCAGCCCCAGCATTTT.

The rearrangement uses TRBV11-3 and TRBJ2-2; D may correspond to TRBD1 or TRBD2 (5 bases each). CDR3 length equals 15 residues. CDR1 and CDR2 from the germline V gene are SGHNT and YENEEA. V lost 6 bases to trimming and J lost 1 base, with 12 bases between them. CDR3 in DNA: TGTGCCAGCAGTTTTGGGACGGGGAACACCGGGGAGCTGTTTTTT. Translating gives CASSFGTGNTGELFF. Filled out from reference TRBV11-3 and TRBJ2-2, the complete variable domain reads EAGVVQSPRYKIIEKKQPVAFWCNPISGHNTLYWYLQNLGQGPELLIRYENEEAVDDSQLPKDRFSAERLKGVDSTLKIQPAELGDSAVYLCASSFGTGNTGELFFGEGSRLTVL.

This chain links TRBV2 with TRBJ1-6; D gene ambiguous. CDR1 is SNHLY and CDR2 is FYNNEI in the germline V gene. V was clipped by 2 bases and J by 9 bases, with 8 bases between them. The CDR3 is made up of 13 amino acids. CDR3 in amino acids: CASSELVSSPLHF. CDR3 bases: TGTGCCAGCAGTGAATTGGTTAGTTCACCCCTCCACTTT. Drawing the rest from reference TRBV2 and TRBJ1-6, the complete variable domain is EPEVTQTPSHQVTQMGQEVILRCVPISNHLYFYWYRQILGQKVEFLVSFYNNEISEKSEIFDDQFSVERPDGSNFTLKIRSTKLEDSAMYFCASSELVSSPLHFGNGTRLTVT.

This clone occurred once. V usage is TRBV18 and J usage is TRBJ1-1; D call uncertain. V was trimmed by 2 bases and J by 2 bases, leaving 9 bases between them. Germline CDR1 reads KGHSH; CDR2 reads LQKENI. The CDR3 extends over 14 amino acids. The CDR3 here is CASSPGSSNTEAFF. The CDR3 region has the DNA TGTGCCAGCTCACCAGGGAGCTCAAACACTGAAGCTTTCTTT.

The rearrangement links TRBV6-6 to TRBJ1-1; maybe TRBD1 (6 bases). Germline values: CDR1 MNHNY, CDR2 SVGAGI (reference sequence). The CDR3 loop spans 16 amino acids. V was pared by 0 bases and J by 1 base, with 12 bases between. This CDR3 reads CASSYSWDTQNTEAFF. The CDR3 nucleotides are TGTGCCAGCAGTTACTCGTGGGACACCCAGAACACTGAAGCTTTCTTT.

The rearrangement uses TRBV19 and TRBJ1-4; D is possibly TRBD1 (5 bases). Trimming shortened V by 2 bases and J by 6 bases, and 10 bases separated the two germline ends. The CDR3 extends over 14 amino acids. CDR1 and CDR2 from the germline V gene are LNHDA and SQIVND (reference sequence). DNA of the CDR3: TGTGCCAGTAGTATACTGGGGGTTGATGAAAAACTGTTTTTT. Translation gives CASSILGVDEKLFF.

The DNA of the CDR3 is TGTGCCAGCAGCCAAGATCTGAATCGGAACTACGAGCAGTACTTC. This encodes CASSQDLNRNYEQYF. J is TRBJ2-7 and V is TRBV3-1 (or the pseudogene TRBV3-2); D gene ambiguous. V dropped 0 bases and J dropped 3 bases, with 12 bases sitting between them. This CDR3 comprises 15 residues. Looked up from germline, CDR1 is LGHDT and CDR2 is YNNKEL (reference sequence).